The 30 T cell receptor beta chains given below trace back to one sample, sequenced in a study of blood T cell repertoires in COVID-19. Profiling relied on immunoSEQ multiplex PCR, and the TCRdb table lists in-frame clones only, not all of them. Counted here are about 200,000 clones, more than 75% occurring once; the ten biggest clones make up less than 9.5%. What was sequenced was peripheral blood. Every receptor here comes from a woman of 80 years or more with COVID-19, enrolled during active disease.

The V call is TRBV3-1 (or the pseudogene TRBV3-2), the J call TRBJ1-2, with 7 positions matching TRBD1. Germline V CDR1 and CDR2: LGHDT, YNNKEL (reference sequence). Trimming took 4 bases from V and 8 from J; bases not matched to a gene: 10. The CDR3 is 14 amino acids. CDR3 region: CASSPSGQADGYTF. The CDR3 DNA follows: TGTGCCAGCAGCCCATCAGGACAGGCCGACGGCTACACCTTC.

The chain links TRBV12-3 or TRBV12-4 to TRBJ1-4, with no clear D. CDR3 length equals 13 residues. The ends were cut back, 6 bases at V and 10 bases at J, with 15 bases in the middle. The CDR3 is CASRPLTEGKLFF. CDR3 DNA sequence: TGTGCCAGCAGACCACTAACAGAGGGAAAACTGTTTTTT.

The CDR3 loop is CAISDSDRGGGYTF. In nucleotides, the CDR3 is TGTGCCATCAGTGATTCCGACAGGGGTGGTGGCTACACCTTC. The chain joins TRBV10-3 to TRBJ1-2; 8 bases align to TRBD1. This CDR3 comprises 14 residues. CDR1 and CDR2 from the germline V gene are ENHRY and SYGVKD. Trimming took 3 bases from V and 7 from J; bases not matched to a gene: 7.

This chain uses TRBV7-9 with TRBJ2-7; 10 bases line up with TRBD2. The junction had 8 bases not matched to a gene; V was cut back by 5 bases and J by 4 bases. The germline V gene has CDR1 SEHNR and CDR2 FQNEAQ (reference sequence). This CDR3 is built from 15 residues. The CDR3 sequence: CASSLSGLAQYEQYF. The CDR3 DNA reads TGTGCCAGCAGCCTTTCGGGACTAGCGCAATACGAGCAGTACTTC.

This clone came up once. The chain is built from TRBV18 and TRBJ2-7; no clear D gene. Germline V gene data show CDR1 as KGHSH and CDR2 as LQKENI. The length of the CDR3 is 15 residues. The V end lost 2 bases, the J end lost 5 bases, and 16 bases lay between the germline ends. The DNA for the CDR3 is TGTGCCAGCTCACCAAAGTTTCTTGAGTACCACGAGCAGTACTTC. This sequence encodes CASSPKFLEYHEQYF.

J is TRBJ1-6 and V is TRBV27, with TRBD1 identical over 8 bases. Trimming took 7 bases from V and 4 from J; bases not matched to a gene: 9. This CDR3 is built from 16 residues. From germline, CDR1 is MNHEY and CDR2 SMNVEV (reference sequence). The DNA for the CDR3 is TGTGCCAGCAACGTCAGGGGGCCTCCATATAATTCACCCCTCCACTTT. This gives the protein CASNVRGPPYNSPLHF.

Only one count was recorded for this clone. The gene calls are TRBV24-1 and TRBJ2-5; 7 bases are a match to TRBD1. This CDR3 contains 15 residues. V lost 5 bases to trimming and J lost 1 base; unmatched junction nucleotides: 6. From germline, CDR1 is KGHDR and CDR2 SFDVKD. The CDR3 protein is CATSARGTPQETQYF. The CDR3 bases are TGTGCCACCAGTGCCAGGGGGACACCCCAAGAGACCCAGTACTTC.

The chain uses TRBV27 and TRBJ2-2; 8 bases line up with TRBD2. This CDR3 is built from 17 residues. From germline, CDR1 is MNHEY and CDR2 SMNVEV (reference sequence). The ends lost 6 bases at V and 6 bases at J; junction bases unmatched: 15. The CDR3 bases are TGTGCCAGCAGACGAGCCCGTAGCGGGATAAGTTCCGGGGAGCTGTTTTTT. This encodes CASRRARSGISSGELFF.

The rearrangement links TRBV6-1 to TRBJ1-2; D might be TRBD1 (6 bases). V lost 2 bases, J lost 4 bases, and 17 bases lay in between. This CDR3 comprises 16 residues. In germline, CDR1 is MNHNS, CDR2 SASEGT. Here the CDR3 reads CASSENDRSPIYGYTF. The CDR3 DNA reads TGTGCCAGCAGTGAAAACGACAGGTCTCCTATCTATGGCTACACCTTC.

The gene calls are TRBV2 and TRBJ2-1, with 8 bases matching TRBD2. The germline CDR1 and CDR2 sequences are SNHLY and FYNNEI. V lost 4 bases to trimming and J lost 5 bases; unmatched junction nucleotides: 7. This CDR3 is built from 15 residues. The CDR3 is CASSGTSNFNNEQFF. For the CDR3, the DNA is TGTGCCAGCAGTGGGACTAGCAATTTTAACAATGAGCAGTTCTTC.

The V and J genes are TRBV10-3 and TRBJ1-2; 8 bases match TRBD1. V was clipped by 6 bases and J by 7 bases; unmatched bases: 7. CDR1 and CDR2 from the germline V gene are ENHRY and SYGVKD. The CDR3 extends over 13 amino acids. CDR3 coding DNA: TGTGCCATCAGCCCGACAGGGGTTGTTGGCTACACCTTC. Translated, it gives CAISPTGVVGYTF.

This clone has only one observation. This chain uses TRBV4-2 with TRBJ2-1; D might be TRBD1 (5 bases). The CDR3 has 18 amino acids. Germline V gene lookup returns CDR1 LGHNA and CDR2 YNFKEQ. Between the trimmed V and J ends, which lost 2 bases and 6 bases, there was a span of 23 bases. The CDR3 reads CASSQSRQGKGHLNEQFF. The DNA of the CDR3 is TGTGCCAGCAGCCAATCCCGGCAGGGCAAAGGACACCTCAATGAGCAGTTCTTC.

The CDR3 sequence is CASSLASGFGYEQYF. The CDR3 DNA sequence: TGTGCCAGCAGCTTAGCAAGCGGATTTGGCTACGAGCAGTACTTC. This chain connects TRBV7-9 to TRBJ2-7, with D possibly TRBD2 on 5 matching bases. The CDR3 spans 15 residues. Germline CDR1 is SEHNR and CDR2 is FQNEAQ (reference sequence). Trimming removed 0 bases from V and 3 bases from J, with 12 bases in between.

The J gene is TRBJ1-2, the V gene TRBV6-5; weak D call: TRBD1 (6 bases). This CDR3 is built from 13 residues. V lost 6 bases and J 4 bases, leaving 12 bases between the germline ends. Germline V CDR1 and CDR2: MNHEY, SVGAGI. The CDR3 DNA is TGTGCCAGCAGGCCCACAGGGATCTATGGCTACACCTTC. It yields the protein CASRPTGIYGYTF.

This clone came up once. The genes are TRBV5-4 and TRBJ2-5, with 9 nucleotides matching TRBD2. Germline CDR1 and CDR2: SGHNT and YYREEE (reference sequence). V lost 6 bases and J lost 4; bases outside the gene matches: 4. CDR3 length: 13 residues. This CDR3 reads CASKGLAPETQYF. DNA for the CDR3: TGTGCCAGCAAGGGACTAGCTCCAGAGACCCAGTACTTC.

This clone came up a few times. The rearrangement uses TRBV6-1 and TRBJ2-5; no firm D call. Germline V gene sequence: CDR1 MNHNS, CDR2 SASEGT. The V and J ends lost 5 bases and 1 base respectively, with 8 bases between them. CDR3 length: 13 amino acids. DNA for the CDR3: TGTGCCAGCAGTTTCGACACCCAAGAGACCCAGTACTTC. The encoded protein is CASSFDTQETQYF.

The rearrangement links TRBV30 to TRBJ1-6, with D possibly being TRBD1 (6 bases). This CDR3 has 14 residues. Germline V gene sequence: CDR1 GTSNPN, CDR2 SVGIG (reference sequence). Trimming took 2 bases from V and 7 from J, leaving 12 bases between them. CDR3 coding DNA: TGTGCCTGGAGTACAGGGTTAGGGAATTCACCCCTCCACTTT. It encodes CAWSTGLGNSPLHF.

The genes are TRBV5-6 and TRBJ2-7; TRBD1 aligns across 7 bases. Germline V gene data show CDR1 as SGHDT and CDR2 as YYEEEE. V dropped 2 bases and J dropped 3; count of bases not matched to a gene: 5. This CDR3 region has 14 residues. CDR3 DNA sequence: TGTGCCAGCAGCTTAGGGCCAGGGGGCTACGAGCAGTACTTC. Protein sequence: CASSLGPGGYEQYF.

This chain links TRBV5-3 with TRBJ2-3; 7 bases are a match to TRBD1. TRBV5-3 is an ORF for which the function is uncertain. The CDR3 extends over 19 amino acids. Trimming removed 3 bases from V and 6 bases from J; junction bases left unmatched: 22. The CDR3 nucleotides are TGTGCCAGAAGCTCGGAGCGACACGTGACAGGGCCCCTTTGGGATACGCAGTATTTT. Encoded protein: CARSSERHVTGPLWDTQYF.

V usage is TRBV14 and J usage is TRBJ2-7, with 7 nucleotides matching TRBD1. Looked up from germline, CDR1 is SGHDN and CDR2 is FVKESK. The CDR3 totals 12 residues. Trimming at V came to 5 bases and at J to 3 bases, leaving 1 base not matched to a gene. Here the CDR3 DNA reads TGTGCCAGCAGCAGGACAGGCTACGAGCAGTACTTC. As protein: CASSRTGYEQYF.

The chain couples TRBV5-5 to TRBJ1-3; D is ambiguous. Per germline, CDR1 SGHKS and CDR2 YYEKEE (reference sequence). The CDR3 is made up of 15 amino acids. With 0 bases removed from V and 1 base from J, the gap between germline ends came to 8 bases. As DNA, the CDR3 is TGTGCCAGCAGCTTGGACGGTTTATCTGGAAACACCATATATTTT. As protein: CASSLDGLSGNTIYF.

The chain links TRBV18 to TRBJ1-5; D is unclear. Germline-derived CDR1 and CDR2 are KGHSH and LQKENI. CDR3 length: 13 amino acids. Trimming pared 4 bases from V and 9 bases from J, leaving 13 bases between. CDR3 amino acids: CASSLALQAPQHF. The CDR3 DNA follows: TGTGCCAGCTCACTTGCGTTGCAGGCGCCCCAGCATTTT.

This clone was detected once. This sequence joins TRBV7-9 and TRBJ1-3; D is possibly TRBD1 (6 bases). V gave up 8 bases and J gave up 4 bases, with 15 bases separating them. The length of the CDR3 is 14 residues. Germline V lookup: CDR1 SEHNR, CDR2 FQNEAQ (reference sequence). CDR3 in amino acids: CASPSGGAGNTIYF. CDR3 bases: TGTGCCAGCCCCAGCGGGGGGGCCGGAAACACCATATATTTT.

This clone was recorded only once. The rearrangement joins TRBV24-1 to TRBJ2-7, with D perhaps TRBD2 (5 bases). Germline CDR1 is KGHDR and CDR2 is SFDVKD. This CDR3 comprises 12 residues. V lost 3 bases, J lost 9 bases, and 11 bases lay in between. CDR3: CATSDGPRAQYF. The CDR3 DNA sequence: TGTGCCACCAGTGATGGTCCGCGGGCGCAGTACTTC.

The genes are TRBV28 and TRBJ1-6; D uncertain. Germline V gene lookup returns CDR1 MDHEN and CDR2 SYDVKM. Deletions cut 2 bases from V and 6 bases from J, with 8 bases between. The CDR3 totals 14 residues. CDR3 amino acids: CASSLTRINSPLHF. The CDR3 nucleotides are TGTGCCAGCAGTTTAACCAGAATTAATTCACCCCTCCACTTT.

This clone has just one count. This sequence joins TRBV6-1 and TRBJ2-3, with D perhaps TRBD1 (6 bases). V was clipped by 2 bases and J by 5 bases, with 11 bases between them. The length of the CDR3 is 14 residues. Per the germline V gene, CDR1 is MNHNS and CDR2 is SASEGT. The CDR3 bases are TGTGCCAGCAGTGAACCAGGGGCCGGAGATACGCAGTATTTT. It codes for CASSEPGAGDTQYF.

The chain joins TRBV6-2 or TRBV6-3 to TRBJ2-1; TRBD1 aligns across 7 bases. The J segment lost 6 bases and the V segment lost 0 bases, leaving 11 bases of the junction unmatched. The CDR3 is 17 residues long. The germline V gene encodes CDR1 MNHEY and CDR2 SVGEGT. The CDR3 DNA follows: TGTGCCAGCAGTTACTCGGAACGAAAGGGGGCGGGCAATGAGCAGTTCTTC. Its translation is CASSYSERKGAGNEQFF.

The CDR3 DNA sequence: TGTGCCAGCACACCAGGCCAATCGTTTGGGCAGTTCTTC. This codes for CASTPGQSFGQFF. V gene TRBV6-5 combines with J gene TRBJ2-1; D remains ambiguous. This CDR3 has 13 amino acids. CDR1 is MNHEY and CDR2 is SVGAGI in the germline V gene. V was clipped by 7 bases and J by 12 bases, with 19 bases between them.

This chain joins TRBV6-2 or TRBV6-3 and TRBJ1-2; tentative D call: TRBD1 (5 bases). CDR1 and CDR2 (germline): MNHEY, SVGEGT. Trimming removed 0 bases from V and 0 bases from J, with 8 bases in between. This CDR3 is built from 15 residues. The CDR3 loop reads CASSYSQGSNYGYTF. The CDR3 region has the DNA TGTGCCAGCAGTTACTCGCAGGGCTCTAACTATGGCTACACCTTC.

The chain employs TRBV6-5 and TRBJ1-2, with D possibly matching TRBD1 (5 bases). Between the trimmed V and J ends, which lost 8 bases and 2 bases, there was a span of 15 bases. The germline V gene encodes CDR1 MNHEY and CDR2 SVGAGI. There are 14 residues in the CDR3. CDR3 nucleotides: TGTGCCAGCGGGTACCCAGGACAAAACTATGGCTACACCTTC. Translation gives CASGYPGQNYGYTF.